What follows describes a single TCR beta chain. Its cognate antigen is unknown. Produced via immunoSEQ multiplex PCR; TCRdb's table is partial and in-frame only. In the table there are over 70,000 clones, around four fifths of which are singletons. These data come from a study of OX40 agonist ivuxolimab in advanced cancers. The wider study: Dose-escalation cases comprised hepatocellular carcinoma, melanoma, renal cell or head and neck cancer. A mean age of approximately 64 years, range roughly 20 to 90, was recorded, and approximately 85% were male.

The CDR3 extends over 14 amino acids. Germline-derived CDR1 and CDR2 are LNHNV and YYDKDF (reference sequence). The V and J ends lost 6 bases and 0 bases respectively, with 11 bases between them. The study, taken as a whole, reports: Among the least clonally expanded were partial responders at 0.1-3.0 mg/kg. On average, CD8+ T cells showed a greater number of expanded clones than CD4+.

This receptor was identified in an adult with an advanced solid tumor such as melanoma, head and neck, liver or kidney cancer. Sequenced here: CD4+ or CD8+ T cells sorted from blood, sampled in a trial of the OX40 agonist ivuxolimab. The chain recombines TRBV15 with TRBJ1-1; D gene uncertain. Here the CDR3 reads CATRLTAVNTEAFF. The CDR3 region has the DNA TGTGCCACCAGACTCACGGCAGTGAACACTGAAGCTTTCTTT.